These T cell receptor beta chains were read from a single sample in a study of T cells in Graves' hyperthyroidism and ophthalmopathy. TCRdb analysed the multiplex PCR reads with MiXCR anew, one entry per CDR3 protein. The repertoire holds roughly 380,000 distinct CDR3 sequences, with 14% as singletons. The source material was blood. The source of these receptors is a woman aged 55-69 years with Graves' hyperthyroidism. Both conserved end residues are part of each CDR3. D genes are given only for firm matches.

TRBJ2-1,TRBV5-4,15,TRBD2,CASSSASGSYNEQFF
TRBJ2-7,TRBV2,13,-,CASSERTSYEQYF
TRBJ2-7,TRBV28,15,TRBD2,CASSWAASGGYEQYF
TRBJ2-3,TRBV6-2/TRBV6-3,16,TRBD2,CASSLTSGDYTDTQYF
TRBJ2-6,TRBV2,15,-,CASSESGSGANVLTF
TRBJ2-3,TRBV19,17,TRBD2,CASSSGRGTRSGDTQYF
TRBJ2-3,TRBV29-1,12,-,CSARDHTDTQYF
TRBJ2-1,TRBV7-2,15,TRBD1,CASSFQTGGTDEQFF
TRBJ1-3,TRBV6-2/TRBV6-3,13,-,CASTPPSGNTIYF
TRBJ1-6,TRBV6-1,14,-,CASSYTGPRAPLHF
TRBJ2-3,TRBV27,13,-,CASSVGTTDTQYF